The entry below gives a single T cell receptor (beta chain) sequence along with its context. V lost 5 bases to trimming and J lost 4 bases; unmatched junction nucleotides: 6. The CDR3 covers 14 residues. Germline V gene lookup returns CDR1 MNHEY and CDR2 SVGAGI. Authors' analysis steps: Amplification of reference gene primers provided the estimated nucleated cell counts. Sequencing was performed with immunoSEQ multiplex PCR; in TCRdb, only in-frame clones are kept and a portion is missing. The V and J calls and clone size are taken from that table; D and trimming were inferred from the DNA. The sample yields more than 85,000 clones, 85% seen once. These data come from a study of blood T cell repertoires in COVID-19. As for the study in general: COVID-19 samples collected from the United States, Italy and Spain covered acute and convalescent phases. PBMCs, B-cell-depleted T cells, or T cells provided the cDNA or gDNA that made up the material.

The source is a middle-aged man with acute or convalescent COVID-19. Material for sequencing was peripheral blood. The gene calls are TRBV6-5 and TRBJ2-7; 9 bases agree with TRBD1. CDR3 nucleotide sequence: TGTGCCAGCAGTCCGCCGGGACAGGGATACGAGCAGTACTTC. Its protein is CASSPPGQGYEQYF.